The 18 T cell receptor beta chains below all came from one sample that was sequenced in a study of PD-1 blockade in classical Hodgkin lymphoma. Described time point: cycle 4 day 1 (C4D1), after more than five weeks of nivolumab. Every patient had relapsed following autologous stem cell transplantation, and cohorts differed in brentuximab vedotin exposure. Profiling relied on immunoSEQ multiplex PCR, and the TCRdb table lists in-frame clones only, not all of them. The table records 100,000 or so clones, roughly nine tenths of them present only once. The source material was peripheral blood mononuclear cells (PBMCs), sampled before the fourth cycle of nivolumab. Receptors were obtained from a human donor with classical Hodgkin lymphoma.

The J gene is TRBJ1-4, the V gene TRBV10-3, with D hard to call. Per germline, CDR1 ENHRY and CDR2 SYGVKD. This CDR3 has 13 residues. V lost 2 bases and J 11 bases, leaving 12 bases between the germline ends. The CDR3 reads CAISEAIQGKLFF. As DNA, the CDR3 is TGTGCCATCAGTGAGGCAATCCAAGGGAAACTGTTTTTT.

In this sample, this clone turned up once. The chain has TRBV6-6 and TRBJ2-3, with 7 bases matching TRBD2. Per germline, CDR1 MNHNY and CDR2 SVGAGI (reference sequence). CDR3 length equals 14 residues. V shed 6 bases, J shed 0 bases, and the junction held 3 bases outside the gene matches. CDR3 sequence reads: CASRGGLSTDTQYF. Written as DNA, the CDR3 is TGTGCCAGCAGGGGAGGGCTCAGCACAGATACGCAGTATTTT.

The rearrangement joins TRBV28 to TRBJ1-2, with D maybe TRBD1 (5 bases). Germline V gives CDR1 MDHEN, CDR2 SYDVKM. The CDR3 has 13 amino acids. Trimming removed 4 bases from V and 3 bases from J, with 9 bases in between. The CDR3 DNA sequence: TGTGCCAGCAGTTGGGGACCAGACTATGGCTACACCTTC. This gives the protein CASSWGPDYGYTF.

The chain joins TRBV29-1 to TRBJ1-4; D gene uncertain. The CDR3 totals 14 residues. Trimming removed 3 bases from V and 8 bases from J, with 16 bases in between. Germline V gives CDR1 SQVTM, CDR2 ANQGSEA. The CDR3 nucleotides read TGCAGCGTTGAGGTTACGGGGTTGAGCGAAAAACTGTTTTTT. This codes for CSVEVTGLSEKLFF.

The chain couples TRBV27 to TRBJ2-5; D is perhaps TRBD1 or TRBD2 (7 bases each). Germline CDR1 reads MNHEY; CDR2 reads SMNVEV (reference sequence). V was trimmed by 6 bases and J by 2 bases, leaving 22 bases between them. The CDR3 extends over 17 amino acids. Here the CDR3 DNA reads TGTGCCAGCAGCTTGACAGGGAGGGGGCATATGCAAGAGACCCAGTACTTC. Its translation: CASSLTGRGHMQETQYF.

The rearrangement joins TRBV11-3 to TRBJ2-3, with 8 bases fitting TRBD1. Germline CDR1 and CDR2: SGHNT and YENEEA. V dropped 5 bases and J dropped 4; count of bases not matched to a gene: 8. The CDR3 loop spans 15 amino acids. CDR3 loop: CASSPPDRGSDTQYF. CDR3 nucleotide sequence: TGTGCCAGCAGCCCACCCGACAGGGGCTCAGATACGCAGTATTTT.

J is TRBJ2-6 and V is TRBV29-1; no reliable D call. V was trimmed by 4 bases and J by 2 bases, leaving 12 bases between them. The CDR3 totals 15 residues. Germline CDR1 SQVTM, CDR2 ANQGSEA. CDR3 amino acids: CSVVSLEAGANVLTF. CDR3 coding DNA: TGCAGCGTTGTGAGTCTAGAGGCTGGGGCCAACGTCCTGACTTTC.

The genes are TRBV19 and TRBJ2-2, with D perhaps matching TRBD2 (5 bases). Germline V CDR1 and CDR2: LNHDA, SQIVND (reference sequence). The CDR3 contains 17 residues. V was cut by 5 bases and J by 0 bases, with 16 bases left in between. CDR3 loop: CASSGKTPGTNTGELFF. The CDR3 DNA follows: TGTGCCAGTAGTGGAAAGACACCGGGAACGAACACCGGGGAGCTGTTTTTT.

The chain is built from TRBV30 and TRBJ1-1; D uncertain. The ends were cut back, 2 bases at V and 1 base at J, with 8 bases in the middle. In germline, CDR1 is GTSNPN, CDR2 SVGIG (reference sequence). The CDR3 sequence is 13 residues long. CDR3 coding DNA: TGTGCCTGGAGTTGGACGGGGAACACTGAAGCTTTCTTT. Protein sequence: CAWSWTGNTEAFF.

The V and J genes are TRBV5-1 and TRBJ2-3, with 9 bases aligning to TRBD1. This CDR3 is 16 amino acids long. The germline V gene has CDR1 SGHRS and CDR2 YFSETQ. Losses at the gene ends were 5 bases for V and 6 bases for J; bases not matched to a gene: 13. CDR3 in amino acids: CASRVGLGQGKDTQYF. CDR3 DNA sequence: TGCGCCAGCAGGGTCGGGTTGGGACAGGGTAAGGATACGCAGTATTTT.

V usage is TRBV15 and J usage is TRBJ2-2, with D uncertain. Germline CDR1 LNHNV, CDR2 YYDKDF (reference sequence). V lost 0 bases and J lost 3, with 14 bases in between. CDR3 length: 17 amino acids. This CDR3 is CATSRDLVTPDTGELFF. In nucleotides, the CDR3 is TGTGCCACCAGCAGAGATCTGGTTACCCCGGACACCGGGGAGCTGTTTTTT.

CDR3 region: CASSQQGRSTDTQYF. CDR3 DNA sequence: TGTGCCAGCAGCCAGCAGGGGCGAAGCACAGATACGCAGTATTTT. The chain couples TRBV6-5 to TRBJ2-3, with D possibly being TRBD1 (6 bases). The germline CDR1 and CDR2 sequences are MNHEY and SVGAGI. V lost 6 bases to trimming and J lost 0 bases, with 13 bases between them. CDR3 size: 15 residues.

V usage is TRBV28 and J usage is TRBJ1-6; D gene unclear. The CDR3 extends over 14 amino acids. V was cut by 3 bases and J by 9 bases, with 12 bases left in between. CDR1 is MDHEN and CDR2 is SYDVKM in the germline V gene. The CDR3 coding sequence is TGTGCCAGCAGTTTTCAAGGGAAGGGTTCACCCCTCCACTTT. It yields the protein CASSFQGKGSPLHF.

Worth noting for this clone: This sample also contains other DNA sequences that code for the same CDR3. V and J are TRBV9 and TRBJ2-7; no clear D gene. The CDR3 totals 14 residues. V was trimmed by 0 bases and J by 3 bases, leaving 10 bases between them. The germline CDR1 and CDR2 sequences are SGDLS and YYNGEE. CDR3 protein: CASSVEGNHYEQYF. The CDR3 DNA sequence: TGTGCCAGCAGCGTAGAGGGCAACCACTACGAGCAGTACTTC.

The rearrangement uses TRBV25-1 and TRBJ1-1, with D uncertain. The V and J ends lost 5 bases and 8 bases respectively, with 15 bases between them. CDR1 and CDR2 from the germline V gene are MGHDK and SYGVNS. The CDR3 sequence is 13 residues long. As DNA, the CDR3 is TGTGCCAGCAGTCGTAGGAGCCAGAGAGAAGCTTTCTTT. It translates to CASSRRSQREAFF.

This clone has just one count. The chain links TRBV19 to TRBJ1-2, with D unclear. Trimming removed 7 bases from V and 4 bases from J, with 16 bases in between. Looked up from germline, CDR1 is LNHDA and CDR2 is SQIVND (reference sequence). The CDR3 covers 14 residues. The CDR3 loop is CASNQRTESYGYTF. CDR3 bases: TGTGCCAGTAACCAGCGTACGGAAAGCTATGGCTACACCTTC.

This rearrangement joins TRBV20-1 to TRBJ2-3; D is ambiguous. The CDR3 extends over 10 amino acids. Germline loops: CDR1 DFQATT, CDR2 SNEGSKA (reference sequence). V lost 5 bases and J lost 10, with 10 bases in between. The CDR3 here is CSASLRAQYF. The CDR3 nucleotides read TGCAGTGCTTCCCTCCGCGCGCAGTATTTT.

V usage is TRBV21-1 and J usage is TRBJ2-1; no check of the table's D call, TRBD2, against the DNA was made. TRBV21-1 is noted as a pseudogene. The CDR3 runs to 15 residues. The DNA of the CDR3 is TGTGCCAGCAGCCCAAATTGCGGCAACCTCAATGAGCAGTTCTTC. Its translation: CASSPNCGNLNEQFF.